A selection of T cell receptor beta chains follows, all from one sample in a study of blood T cell repertoires in COVID-19. The protocol was immunoSEQ multiplex PCR, while the TCRdb copy is restricted to in-frame clones and leaves out a portion. This sample has about 220,000 clones, with 70% to 90% found just once. Sequenced: peripheral blood. The receptors here all came from a middle-aged man who had recovered from COVID-19. CDR3s include the opening cysteine and the closing phenylalanine or tryptophan. A D gene is named only where the DNA matches it firmly. Only part of the rows carry a size: once, few, many, or a class if the clone is expanded.

J,V,D,size,DNA,CDR3
TRBJ2-1,TRBV19,TRBD2,once,TGTGCCAGTAGTAAGCGACTAGCGGGAGTGAATGAGCAGTTCTTC,CASSKRLAGVNEQFF
TRBJ1-6,TRBV10-3,TRBD1,-,TGTGCCATCAGTAAGACAGGGAGTAATTCACCCCTCCACTTT,CAISKTGSNSPLHF
TRBJ2-7,TRBV28,-,-,TGTGCCAGTACCGAAGGGACACCACCAGCCTACGAGCAGTACTTC,CASTEGTPPAYEQYF
TRBJ1-5,TRBV2,TRBD1,-,TGTGCCAGCAGGGGGGACAGTCCCAATCAGCCCCAGCATTTT,CASRGDSPNQPQHF
TRBJ1-1,TRBV2,TRBD1,-,TGTGCCAGCAGCGAAAGGACAGGGGCGGCTTTCTTT,CASSERTGAAFF
TRBJ2-3,TRBV5-1,-,-,TGCGCCAGCAGCACTGGACACCTCAACACAGATACGCAGTATTTT,CASSTGHLNTDTQYF
TRBJ2-5,TRBV27,TRBD2,-,TGTGCCAGCAGTTTAAGTCGCGGGAGAACACAAGAGACCCAGTACTTC,CASSLSRGRTQETQYF
TRBJ1-5,TRBV15,TRBD1,-,TGTGCCACCAGCGGAAGACAGGGGTTGTTCAATCAGCCCCAGCATTTT,CATSGRQGLFNQPQHF
TRBJ2-2,TRBV11-2,TRBD2,-,TGTGCCAGCAGCTTGGCGGGAGGGGGGAGAACCGGGGAGCTGTTTTTT,CASSLAGGGRTGELFF
TRBJ2-1,TRBV27,TRBD1,-,TGTGCCAGCAGTTTACCCGGGACAGGGAACAATGAGCAGTTCTTC,CASSLPGTGNNEQFF
TRBJ1-4,TRBV7-8,-,-,TGTGCCAGCAGCCTGCCGGGACACAAGTTAAATGAAAAACTGTTTTTT,CASSLPGHKLNEKLFF
TRBJ1-1,TRBV30,-,-,TGTGCCTGGAAGATGAGCTTGAACACTGAAGCTTTCTTT,CAWKMSLNTEAFF
TRBJ2-1,TRBV5-1,-,-,TGCGCCAGCAGCGCGACTCCGGACAATGAGCAGTTCTTC,CASSATPDNEQFF
TRBJ1-2,TRBV4-2,TRBD1,-,TGTGCCAGCAGCGAATCCGACAGGGGTGCCTATGGCTACACCTTC,CASSESDRGAYGYTF
TRBJ2-2,TRBV19,-,-,TGTGCCAGTAGTATAGACCCAGGGGTCACCGGGGAGCTGTTTTTT,CASSIDPGVTGELFF
TRBJ1-4,TRBV5-1,-,-,TGCGCCAGCAGCTTGGTGGGACAAAGCCGAAATGAAAAACTGTTTTTT,CASSLVGQSRNEKLFF
TRBJ2-2,TRBV30,-,once,TGTGCCTGGAGTGTAAACCCGCGGGGGGAGCTGTTTTTT,CAWSVNPRGELFF
TRBJ1-1,TRBV7-9,-,-,TGTGCCAGCAGCTTAAAGAAATCCGGGATAGGCGCTTTCTTT,CASSLKKSGIGAFF
TRBJ2-2,TRBV12-3/TRBV12-4,-,-,TGTGCCAGCAGTTTGTTAGCCGGGGAGCTGTTTTTT,CASSLLAGELFF
TRBJ1-6,TRBV5-1,-,few,TGCGCCAGCAGCTTTCAAGGCAGGGAAAATAATTCACCCCTCCACTTT,CASSFQGRENNSPLHF
TRBJ1-2,TRBV5-6,-,-,TGTGCCAGCAGCCCCCTGGGAAGGGGAAGGGCTGGCTACACCTTC,CASSPLGRGRAGYTF
TRBJ2-2,TRBV6-5,-,-,TGTGCCAGCAGGTCGGACACCGGGGAGCTGTTTTTT,CASRSDTGELFF
TRBJ1-1,TRBV28,-,once,TGTGCCAGCAGTTTATCCGAGGGAGTTCGCACTGAAGCTTTCTTT,CASSLSEGVRTEAFF
TRBJ2-3,TRBV5-1,TRBD2,-,TGCGCCAGCAGCCCCGGACTAGCGGCCCGCACAGATACGCAGTATTTT,CASSPGLAARTDTQYF
TRBJ1-1,TRBV7-9,-,few,TGTGCCAGCACGCAAGGCCGGGGAGCAACTGAAGCTTTCTTT,CASTQGRGATEAFF
TRBJ1-4,TRBV9,TRBD1,-,TGTGCCAGCAGCGTAGCTGGAGGGGGCGCTTATCATGAACTGTTTTTT,CASSVAGGGAYHELFF
TRBJ2-3,TRBV28,TRBD2,once,TGTGCCAGCAGTGGGCGGGGGTCAGATACGCAGTATTTT,CASSGRGSDTQYF
TRBJ2-3,TRBV19,TRBD1,-,TGTGCCAGTAGTATCGACAGGGGCACAGATACGCAGTATTTT,CASSIDRGTDTQYF
TRBJ2-1,TRBV19,-,-,TGTGCCAGTAGTATAACTAGCTTATACAATGAGCAGTTCTTC,CASSITSLYNEQFF
TRBJ2-5,TRBV2,-,once,TGTGCCAGCAGTGACGACTTACTGGGAGAGACCCAGTACTTC,CASSDDLLGETQYF
TRBJ1-2,TRBV18,-,-,TGTGCCAGCTCACCAGAGGGCAGCTATGGCTACACCTTC,CASSPEGSYGYTF
TRBJ2-1,TRBV24-1,TRBD2,-,TGTGCCACCAGTGCGCTTAACGGACTAGCGGTCAATGAGCAGTTCTTC,CATSALNGLAVNEQFF
TRBJ2-2,TRBV2,TRBD2,-,TGTGCCAGCAGTGAAGTTAGTCTAGCGGGAAACACCGGGGAGCTGTTTTTT,CASSEVSLAGNTGELFF
TRBJ1-3,TRBV6-4,-,-,TGTGCCAGCAGTTCCTCCGAGGTTGAAACCGGTGGAAACACCATATATTTT,CASSSSEVETGGNTIYF
TRBJ1-5,TRBV4-2,TRBD1,few,TGTGCCAGCAGCCAAGCGGGGGGGACAGAAAATCAGCCCCAGCATTTT,CASSQAGGTENQPQHF
TRBJ1-1,TRBV14,-,-,TGTGCCAGCAGCCAATTGGGCGGAGGAAACACTGAAGCTTTCTTT,CASSQLGGGNTEAFF
TRBJ2-5,TRBV19,TRBD1,-,TGTGCCAGTAGTATGAGACAGGGTTCCCAAGAGACCCAGTACTTC,CASSMRQGSQETQYF
TRBJ2-2,TRBV28,-,-,TGTGCCAGCAGTTTACCCGGGAACACCGGGGAGCTGTTTTTT,CASSLPGNTGELFF
TRBJ1-5,TRBV28,-,-,TGTGCCAGCAGTTTTCAGATAAATCAGCCCCAGCATTTT,CASSFQINQPQHF
TRBJ2-2,TRBV5-1,-,-,TGCGCCAGCAGCTTTGGCGACATAAAAGTCACCGGGGAGCTGTTTTTT,CASSFGDIKVTGELFF
TRBJ2-7,TRBV5-6,-,few,TGTGCCAGCAGCCACAGCTCCTACGAGCAGTACTTC,CASSHSSYEQYF
TRBJ1-4,TRBV7-2,-,few,TGTGCCAGCAGCCGTGCAACTAATGAAAAACTGTTTTTT,CASSRATNEKLFF
TRBJ2-7,TRBV7-9,-,-,TGTGCCAGCAGCTTAACACAGGGACCATACGAGCAGTACTTC,CASSLTQGPYEQYF
TRBJ1-4,TRBV6-5,-,few,TGTGCCAGCAGGAAGGACAGCGCAACTAATGAAAAACTGTTTTTT,CASRKDSATNEKLFF
TRBJ2-1,TRBV5-1,TRBD2,-,TGCGCCAGCGGGAGACTAGCGGGAAGGGAGGGAGGTGAGCAGTTCTTC,CASGRLAGREGGEQFF